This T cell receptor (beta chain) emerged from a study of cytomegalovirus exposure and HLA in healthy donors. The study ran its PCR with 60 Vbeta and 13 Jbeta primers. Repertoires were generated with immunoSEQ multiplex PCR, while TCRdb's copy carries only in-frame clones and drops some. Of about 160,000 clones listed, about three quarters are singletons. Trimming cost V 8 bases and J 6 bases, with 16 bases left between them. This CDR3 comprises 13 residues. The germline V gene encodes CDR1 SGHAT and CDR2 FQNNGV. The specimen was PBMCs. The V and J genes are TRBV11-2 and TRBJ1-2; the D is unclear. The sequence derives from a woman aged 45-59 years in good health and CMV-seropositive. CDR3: CASATDLADGYTF. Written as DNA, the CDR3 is TGTGCCAGCGCCACGGACCTAGCCGATGGCTACACCTTC.